The 14 T cell receptor beta chains below all came from one sample that was sequenced in a study of blood T cell repertoires in COVID-19. Here immunoSEQ multiplex PCR was the method, and the copy in TCRdb shows in-frame clones only, minus some. The data show tens of thousands of clones, 87% seen once. Sequencing was done on a sample of peripheral blood. These receptors were collected from a man aged 60 to 69 with acute or convalescent COVID-19.

This chain connects TRBV4-3 to TRBJ2-3; D gene uncertain. This CDR3 has 15 residues. The V end was cut by 1 base, the J end by 0 bases, with 8 bases between. The germline V gene has CDR1 LGHNA and CDR2 YSLEER. Here the CDR3 reads CASSQGPKSTDTQYF. The CDR3 DNA follows: TGCGCCAGCAGCCAAGGGCCCAAAAGCACAGATACGCAGTATTTT.

This chain links TRBV30 with TRBJ1-2, with 9 bases identical to TRBD1. CDR3 length equals 17 residues. V dropped 0 bases and J dropped 0; count of bases not matched to a gene: 8. CDR1 GTSNPN and CDR2 SVGIG come from the germline V gene (reference sequence). The CDR3 sequence: CAWSVDTGGRANYGYTF. The CDR3 nucleotides are TGTGCCTGGAGTGTGGATACAGGGGGCCGAGCTAACTATGGCTACACCTTC.

The chain couples TRBV30 to TRBJ1-1; D not resolved. Germline V gives CDR1 GTSNPN, CDR2 SVGIG (reference sequence). The germline V and J ends were trimmed by 6 bases and 3 bases, with 8 bases remaining between them. The CDR3 length is 11 residues. The CDR3 region is CACTPYTEAFF. The CDR3 DNA is TGTGCCTGTACACCTTACACTGAAGCTTTCTTT.

The CDR3 loop reads CASSKLPGQGASGNTIYF. In DNA form, the CDR3 reads TGCGCCAGCAGCAAACTACCGGGACAGGGGGCATCTGGAAACACCATATATTTT. The chain uses TRBV4-1 and TRBJ1-3, with TRBD1 matching over 12 bases. With V trimmed by 5 bases and J by 1 base, 9 bases remained unmatched. This CDR3 is 18 amino acids long. The germline V gene encodes CDR1 MGHRA and CDR2 YSYEKL.

The table lists this clone with a few counts. The J gene is TRBJ1-3, the V gene TRBV7-2, with 7 bases identical to TRBD1. The germline V gene has CDR1 SGHTA and CDR2 FQGNSA. V lost 5 bases, J lost 10 bases, and 8 bases stayed unmatched. The CDR3 extends over 13 amino acids. In nucleotides, the CDR3 is TGTGCCAGCAGCCAAGGACAGGCAGGGACCATATATTTT. It yields the protein CASSQGQAGTIYF.

This chain links TRBV9 with TRBJ1-1, with D perhaps TRBD1 (5 bases). Germline assignment: CDR1 SGDLS and CDR2 YYNGEE. CDR3 length: 15 residues. Between the trimmed V and J ends, which lost 0 bases and 4 bases, there was a span of 13 bases. CDR3 sequence reads: CASSVGDSRLTEAFF. For the CDR3, the DNA is TGTGCCAGCAGCGTAGGAGACAGCCGGCTCACTGAAGCTTTCTTT. Combining the CDR3 with reference TRBV9 and TRBJ1-1 gives the whole variable domain DSGVTQTPKHLITATGQRVTLRCSPRSGDLSVYWYQQSLDQGLQFLIQYYNGEERAKGNILERFSAQQFPDLHSELNLSSLELGDSALYFCASSVGDSRLTEAFFGQGTRLTVV.

Only one count was recorded for this clone. This same CDR3 is encoded by further DNA sequences in the sample. The chain recombines TRBV18 with TRBJ1-2, with a tentative D call TRBD1 (5 bases). In germline, CDR1 is KGHSH, CDR2 LQKENI. The V and J ends lost 3 bases and 2 bases respectively, with 7 bases between them. This CDR3 comprises 13 residues. In DNA, the CDR3 is TGTGCCAGCTCACCGGACAAGAACTATGGCTACACCTTC. It specifies CASSPDKNYGYTF.

This rearrangement joins TRBV7-2 to TRBJ2-4, with 7 bases identical to TRBD1. CDR3 length: 14 residues. The germline CDR1 and CDR2 sequences are SGHTA and FQGNSA. V gave up 5 bases and J gave up 5 bases; unmatched junction bases: 6. CDR3 DNA sequence: TGTGCCAGCAGCCTCAGGGGGATTGAAAACATTCAGTACTTC. Its protein product is CASSLRGIENIQYF.

V and J are TRBV5-1 and TRBJ1-2; 7 bases are shared with TRBD1. The CDR3 is 16 residues long. Looked up from germline, CDR1 is SGHRS and CDR2 is YFSETQ. J lost 0 bases, V lost 0 bases, and 5 bases had no gene match. The CDR3 sequence is CASSLGGTDSNYGYTF. The CDR3 nucleotides read TGCGCCAGCAGCTTGGGTGGGACAGATTCTAACTATGGCTACACCTTC. The complete variable domain, with remaining parts taken from reference TRBV5-1 and TRBJ1-2, reads KAGVTQTPRYLIKTRGQQVTLSCSPISGHRSVSWYQQTPGQGLQFLFEYFSETQRNKGNFPGRFSGRQFSNSRSEMNVSTLELGDSALYLCASSLGGTDSNYGYTFGSGTRLTVV.

The V call is TRBV18, the J call TRBJ2-2, with 8 bases identical to TRBD2. From germline, CDR1 is KGHSH and CDR2 LQKENI. V lost 1 base to trimming and J lost 1 base; unmatched junction nucleotides: 5. This CDR3 region has 17 residues. This CDR3 is CASSPQGGGRNTGELFF. CDR3 in DNA: TGTGCCAGCTCACCACAAGGCGGGGGGCGGAACACCGGGGAGCTGTTTTTT.

The chain recombines TRBV4-1 with TRBJ1-4; no reliable D call. This CDR3 spans 16 amino acids. V gave up 1 base and J gave up 6 bases, with 15 bases separating them. From germline, CDR1 is MGHRA and CDR2 YSYEKL. The CDR3 DNA follows: TGCGCCAGCAGCCAAGGAATCCGGGAGGGCCATGAAAAACTGTTTTTT. It codes for CASSQGIREGHEKLFF.

The rearrangement links TRBV9 to TRBJ1-3; D is perhaps TRBD1 (5 bases). This CDR3 comprises 16 residues. Trimming left V 3 bases short and J 0 bases short, with 13 bases between. CDR1 SGDLS and CDR2 YYNGEE come from the germline V gene. CDR3 residues: CASSDTGRISGNTIYF. The CDR3 coding sequence is TGTGCCAGCAGCGATACAGGACGGATCTCTGGAAACACCATATATTTT. The variable domain in full, completed from reference TRBV9 and TRBJ1-3, reads DSGVTQTPKHLITATGQRVTLRCSPRSGDLSVYWYQQSLDQGLQFLIQYYNGEERAKGNILERFSAQQFPDLHSELNLSSLELGDSALYFCASSDTGRISGNTIYFGEGSWLTVV.

The V call is TRBV9, the J call TRBJ2-1, with D hard to call. V shed 3 bases and J shed 6 bases, with 16 bases lying between them. The CDR3 loop spans 15 amino acids. In germline, CDR1 is SGDLS, CDR2 YYNGEE. For the CDR3, the DNA is TGTGCCAGCAGCGCCCCCCGTGACACCTCCAATGAGCAGTTCTTC. This codes for CASSAPRDTSNEQFF.

This chain links TRBV7-2 with TRBJ1-6; D is unresolved. The CDR3 covers 15 residues. The germline V and J ends were trimmed by 0 bases and 7 bases, with 10 bases remaining between them. Germline V gene data show CDR1 as SGHTA and CDR2 as FQGNSA. CDR3 nucleotide sequence: TGTGCCAGCAGCTTAGCACCGGGGTACAATTCACCCCTCCACTTT. Translation gives CASSLAPGYNSPLHF.